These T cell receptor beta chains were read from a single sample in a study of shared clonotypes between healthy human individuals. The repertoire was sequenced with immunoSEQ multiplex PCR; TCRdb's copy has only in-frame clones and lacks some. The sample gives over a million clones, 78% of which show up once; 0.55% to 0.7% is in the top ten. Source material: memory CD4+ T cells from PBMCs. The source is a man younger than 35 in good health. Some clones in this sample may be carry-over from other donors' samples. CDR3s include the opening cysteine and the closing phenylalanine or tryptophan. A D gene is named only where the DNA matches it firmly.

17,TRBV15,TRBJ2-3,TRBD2,CATSRDRRREGTDTQYF
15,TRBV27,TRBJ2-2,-,CASRRVTLDTGELFF
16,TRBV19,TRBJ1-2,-,CASSWTDPGRTGGYTF
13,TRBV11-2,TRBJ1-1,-,CASKIIQDTEAFF
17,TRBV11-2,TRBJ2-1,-,CASNQGGGAISYNEQFF
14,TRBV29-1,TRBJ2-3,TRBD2,CSVARRESGDTQYF
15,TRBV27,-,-,CASSFSGGLRYEQYF
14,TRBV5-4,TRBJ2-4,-,CASSSGDRENIQYF
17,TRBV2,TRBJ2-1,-,CASSESWGQGIGNEQFF
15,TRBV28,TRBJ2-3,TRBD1,CASSSRQGDTDTQYF
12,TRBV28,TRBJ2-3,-,CASSLSLNTQYF
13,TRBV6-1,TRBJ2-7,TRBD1,CASRETGGYEQYF
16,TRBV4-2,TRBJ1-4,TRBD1,CASSRLIQGANEKLFF
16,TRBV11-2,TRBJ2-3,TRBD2,CASSLGLAGLPGSQYF
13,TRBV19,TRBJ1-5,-,CASSISDPQPQHF
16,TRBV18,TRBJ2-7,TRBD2,CASSPQLSGSVLEQYF
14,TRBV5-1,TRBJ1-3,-,CASSPRLSGNTIYF
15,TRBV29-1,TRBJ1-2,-,CSVGVDTNLNYGYTF
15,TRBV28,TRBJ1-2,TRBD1,CASSPGQGAYYGYTF
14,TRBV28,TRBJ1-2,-,CASSLLDSPYGYTF
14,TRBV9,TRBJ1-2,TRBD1,CASSPGTGNYGYTF
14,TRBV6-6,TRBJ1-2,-,CASSGQGTSYGYTF
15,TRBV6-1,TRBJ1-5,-,CASKNREGGNQPQHF
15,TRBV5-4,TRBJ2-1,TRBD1,CASSLLDRGTNEQFF
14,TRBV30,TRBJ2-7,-,CAWSPGGRQSEQYF
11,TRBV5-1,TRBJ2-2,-,CASRNAGELFF
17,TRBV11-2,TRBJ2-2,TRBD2,CASSLVVAGAFSGELFF
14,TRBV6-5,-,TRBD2,CASSPTGRGYEQYF
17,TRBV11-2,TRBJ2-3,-,CASSPRVSRWSTDTQYF
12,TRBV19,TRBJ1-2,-,CASAGLNYGYTF
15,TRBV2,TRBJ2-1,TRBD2,CASRERLAGAYEQFF
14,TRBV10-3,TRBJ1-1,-,CAIGVTGLDTEAFF
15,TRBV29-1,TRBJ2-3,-,CSASSLSGRTDTQYF
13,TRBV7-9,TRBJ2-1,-,CASSLIGLSEQFF
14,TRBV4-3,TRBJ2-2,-,CASSPNRDWGELFF
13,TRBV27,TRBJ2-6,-,CASSTSGANVLTF
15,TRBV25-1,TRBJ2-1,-,CASSASTTLNNEQFF
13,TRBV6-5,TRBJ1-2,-,CASRPDVPYGYTF
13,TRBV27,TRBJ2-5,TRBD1,CASSPFGGQGQYF
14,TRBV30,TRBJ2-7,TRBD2,CAWSSCLAGGEQYF
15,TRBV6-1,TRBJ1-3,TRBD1,CASSGTTGNGNTIYF
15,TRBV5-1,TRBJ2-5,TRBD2,CASNPRTSGGETQYF
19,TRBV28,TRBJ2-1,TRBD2,CASPPRGGGGLAGVNEQFF
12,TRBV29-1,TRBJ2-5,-,CSVHRYQETQYF
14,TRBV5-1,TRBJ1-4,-,CASSSSGSNEKLFF
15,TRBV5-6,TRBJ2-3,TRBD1,CASSQGQGHTDTQYF
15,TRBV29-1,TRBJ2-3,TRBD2,CSVEREGRNTDTQYF
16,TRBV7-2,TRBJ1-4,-,CASSRSPTGPGEKLFF
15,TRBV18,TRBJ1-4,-,CASSLTRTYNEKLFF
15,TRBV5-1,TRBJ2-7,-,CASRFTSLFAYEQYF
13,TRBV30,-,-,CAWGLEGSYEQYF
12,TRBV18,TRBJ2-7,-,CASSPGTLEQYF
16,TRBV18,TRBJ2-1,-,CASSPLKSGPYNEQFF
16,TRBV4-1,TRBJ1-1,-,CASSQDHGQGDRAAFF
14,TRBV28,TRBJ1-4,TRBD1,CASSFGQGLLELFF
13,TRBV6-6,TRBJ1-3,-,CASEGGQGNTIYF
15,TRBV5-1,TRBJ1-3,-,CASSLEGRGGNTIYF
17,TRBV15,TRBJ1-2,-,CATSRVRRWGANYGYTF